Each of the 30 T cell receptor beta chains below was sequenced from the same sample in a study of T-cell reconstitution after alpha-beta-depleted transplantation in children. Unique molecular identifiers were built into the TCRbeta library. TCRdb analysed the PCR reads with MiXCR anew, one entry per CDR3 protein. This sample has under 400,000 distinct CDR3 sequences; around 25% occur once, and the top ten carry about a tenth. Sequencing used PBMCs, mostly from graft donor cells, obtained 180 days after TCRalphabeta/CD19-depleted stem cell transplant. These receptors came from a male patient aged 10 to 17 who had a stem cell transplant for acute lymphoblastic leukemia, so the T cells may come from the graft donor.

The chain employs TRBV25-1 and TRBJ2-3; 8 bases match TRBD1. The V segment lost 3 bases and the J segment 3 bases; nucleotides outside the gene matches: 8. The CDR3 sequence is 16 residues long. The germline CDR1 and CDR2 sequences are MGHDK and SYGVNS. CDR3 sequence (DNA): TGTGCCAGCAGTGATCATCAGGGGGCCGGTACAGATACGCAGTATTTT. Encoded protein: CASSDHQGAGTDTQYF.

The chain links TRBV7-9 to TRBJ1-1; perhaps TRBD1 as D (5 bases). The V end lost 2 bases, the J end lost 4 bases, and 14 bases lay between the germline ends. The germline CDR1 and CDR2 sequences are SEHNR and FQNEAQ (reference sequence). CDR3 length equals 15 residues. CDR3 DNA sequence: TGTGCCAGCAGCTTACAGCCAGGGAGGCTCACTGAAGCTTTCTTT. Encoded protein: CASSLQPGRLTEAFF.

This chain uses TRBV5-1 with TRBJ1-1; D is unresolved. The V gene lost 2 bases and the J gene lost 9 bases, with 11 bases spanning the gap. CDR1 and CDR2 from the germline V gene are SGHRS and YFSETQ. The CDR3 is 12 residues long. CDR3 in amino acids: CASSLEGTKAFF. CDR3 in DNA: TGCGCCAGCAGCTTAGAAGGTACTAAAGCTTTCTTT. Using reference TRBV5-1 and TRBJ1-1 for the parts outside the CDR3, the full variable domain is KAGVTQTPRYLIKTRGQQVTLSCSPISGHRSVSWYQQTPGQGLQFLFEYFSETQRNKGNFPGRFSGRQFSNSRSEMNVSTLELGDSALYLCASSLEGTKAFFGQGTRLTVV.

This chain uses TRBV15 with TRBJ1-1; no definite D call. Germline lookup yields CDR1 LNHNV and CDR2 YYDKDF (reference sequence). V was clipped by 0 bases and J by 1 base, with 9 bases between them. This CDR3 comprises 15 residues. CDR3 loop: CATSRDPQPNTEAFF. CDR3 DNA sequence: TGTGCCACCAGCAGAGATCCGCAACCGAACACTGAAGCTTTCTTT.

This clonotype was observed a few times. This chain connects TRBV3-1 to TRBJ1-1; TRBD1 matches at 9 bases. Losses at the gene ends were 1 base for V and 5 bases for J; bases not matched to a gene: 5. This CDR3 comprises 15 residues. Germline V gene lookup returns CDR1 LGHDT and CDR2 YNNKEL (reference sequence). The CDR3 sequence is CASSQGGQGFTEAFF. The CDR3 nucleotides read TGTGCCAGCAGCCAAGGGGGACAGGGTTTTACTGAAGCTTTCTTT.

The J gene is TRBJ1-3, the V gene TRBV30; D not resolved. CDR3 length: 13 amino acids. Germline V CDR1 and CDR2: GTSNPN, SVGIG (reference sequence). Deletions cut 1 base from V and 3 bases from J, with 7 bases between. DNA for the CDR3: TGTGCCTGGAGTGCCGTGGGTGGAAACACCATATATTTT. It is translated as CAWSAVGGNTIYF.

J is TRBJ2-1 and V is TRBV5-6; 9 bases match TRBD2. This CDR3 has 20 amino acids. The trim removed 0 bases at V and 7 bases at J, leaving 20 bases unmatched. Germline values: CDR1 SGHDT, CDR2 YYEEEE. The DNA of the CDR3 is TGTGCCAGCAGCTTGGATCAACCCTTTTGGATCGCGGGAGGGTTAAATGAGCAGTTCTTC. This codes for CASSLDQPFWIAGGLNEQFF.

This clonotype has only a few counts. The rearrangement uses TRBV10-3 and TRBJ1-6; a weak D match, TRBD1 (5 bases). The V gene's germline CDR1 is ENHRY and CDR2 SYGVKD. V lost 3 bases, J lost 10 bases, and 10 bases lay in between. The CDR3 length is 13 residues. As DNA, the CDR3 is TGTGCCATCAGTGATATGGGGGTCTCACCCCTCCACTTT. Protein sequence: CAISDMGVSPLHF.

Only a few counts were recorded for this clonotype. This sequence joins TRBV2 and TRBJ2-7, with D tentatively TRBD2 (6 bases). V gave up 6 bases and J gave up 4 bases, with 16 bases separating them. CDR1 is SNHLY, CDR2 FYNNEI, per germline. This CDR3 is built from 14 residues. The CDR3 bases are TGTGCCAGCAGCCGGGAGACCGGGTTTTACGAGCAGTACTTC. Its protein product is CASSRETGFYEQYF. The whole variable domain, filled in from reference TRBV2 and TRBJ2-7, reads EPEVTQTPSHQVTQMGQEVILRCVPISNHLYFYWYRQILGQKVEFLVSFYNNEISEKSEIFDDQFSVERPDGSNFTLKIRSTKLEDSAMYFCASSRETGFYEQYFGPGTRLTVT.

CDR3 nucleotide sequence: TGTGCCAGCAGCAAAACCACCGAAGCGGGTGGGTGGTGCGAGCAGTACTTC. Protein: CASSKTTEAGGWCEQYF. The chain couples TRBV21-1 to TRBJ2-7; TRBD2 is the table's D call and was not checked against the DNA. TRBV21-1 is assigned pseudogene status. CDR3 length: 17 residues.

The chain's CDR3 is CSARDRAGGVYEQYF. CDR3 bases: TGCAGTGCTAGAGATCGGGCAGGGGGTGTCTACGAGCAGTACTTC. This rearrangement joins TRBV20-1 to TRBJ2-7; 7 bases match TRBD1. The V and J ends lost 0 bases and 3 bases, in that order; junction bases with no gene match: 8. The CDR3 contains 15 residues. Germline CDR1 reads DFQATT; CDR2 reads SNEGSKA (reference sequence).

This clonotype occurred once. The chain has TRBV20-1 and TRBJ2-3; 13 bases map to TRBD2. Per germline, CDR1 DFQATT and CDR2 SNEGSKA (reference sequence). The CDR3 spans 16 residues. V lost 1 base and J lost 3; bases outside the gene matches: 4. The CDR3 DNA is TGCAGTGCTAGAGCGGAGGGACTAGCGGGGACAGATACGCAGTATTTT. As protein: CSARAEGLAGTDTQYF.

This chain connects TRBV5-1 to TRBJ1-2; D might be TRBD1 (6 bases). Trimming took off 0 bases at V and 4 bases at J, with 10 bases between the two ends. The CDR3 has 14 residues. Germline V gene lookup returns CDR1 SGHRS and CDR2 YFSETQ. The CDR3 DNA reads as TGCGCCAGCAGCTTGGAACAGGGCTTCTATGGCTACACCTTC. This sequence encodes CASSLEQGFYGYTF.

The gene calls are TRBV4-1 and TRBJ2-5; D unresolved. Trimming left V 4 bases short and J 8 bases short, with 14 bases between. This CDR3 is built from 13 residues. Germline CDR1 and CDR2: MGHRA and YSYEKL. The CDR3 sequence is CASSLDPSVTQYF. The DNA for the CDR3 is TGCGCCAGCAGCCTAGATCCGTCAGTCACCCAGTACTTC.

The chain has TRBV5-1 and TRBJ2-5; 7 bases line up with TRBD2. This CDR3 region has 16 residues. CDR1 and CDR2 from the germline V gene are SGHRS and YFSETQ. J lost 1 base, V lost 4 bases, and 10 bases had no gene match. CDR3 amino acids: CASSISSGPTQETQYF. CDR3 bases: TGCGCCAGCAGCATCTCTAGCGGCCCAACCCAAGAGACCCAGTACTTC.

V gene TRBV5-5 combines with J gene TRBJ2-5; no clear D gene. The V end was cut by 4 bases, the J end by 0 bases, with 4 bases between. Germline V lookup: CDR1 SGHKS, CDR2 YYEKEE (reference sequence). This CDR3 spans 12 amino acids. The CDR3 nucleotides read TGTGCCAGCAGCGACAACCAAGAGACCCAGTACTTC. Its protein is CASSDNQETQYF.

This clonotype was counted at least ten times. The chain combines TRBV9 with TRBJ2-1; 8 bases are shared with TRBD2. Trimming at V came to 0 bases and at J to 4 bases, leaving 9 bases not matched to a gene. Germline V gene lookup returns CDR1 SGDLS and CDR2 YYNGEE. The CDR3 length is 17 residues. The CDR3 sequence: CASSVASSGLLYNEQFF. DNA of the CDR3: TGTGCCAGCAGCGTAGCGTCTAGCGGGTTACTGTACAATGAGCAGTTCTTC.

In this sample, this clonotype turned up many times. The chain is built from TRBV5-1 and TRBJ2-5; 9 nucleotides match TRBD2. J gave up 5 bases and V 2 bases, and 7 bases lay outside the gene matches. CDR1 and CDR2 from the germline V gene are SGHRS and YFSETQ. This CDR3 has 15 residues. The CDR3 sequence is CASSFPLAGYETQYF. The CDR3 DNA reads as TGCGCCAGCAGCTTCCCCCTAGCGGGGTATGAGACCCAGTACTTC.

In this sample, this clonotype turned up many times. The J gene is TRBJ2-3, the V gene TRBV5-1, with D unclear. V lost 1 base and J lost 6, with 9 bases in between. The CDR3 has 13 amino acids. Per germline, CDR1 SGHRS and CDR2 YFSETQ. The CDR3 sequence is CASSLFGPDTQYF. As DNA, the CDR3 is TGCGCCAGCAGCTTGTTCGGGCCGGATACGCAGTATTTT.

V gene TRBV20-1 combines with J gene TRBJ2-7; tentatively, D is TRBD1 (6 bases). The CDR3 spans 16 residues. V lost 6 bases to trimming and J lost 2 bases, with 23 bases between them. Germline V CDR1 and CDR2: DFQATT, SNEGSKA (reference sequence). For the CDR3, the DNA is TGCAGTGCGACGGCGAGGGCACAGGGCCGGGCCTACGAGCAGTACTTC. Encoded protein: CSATARAQGRAYEQYF.

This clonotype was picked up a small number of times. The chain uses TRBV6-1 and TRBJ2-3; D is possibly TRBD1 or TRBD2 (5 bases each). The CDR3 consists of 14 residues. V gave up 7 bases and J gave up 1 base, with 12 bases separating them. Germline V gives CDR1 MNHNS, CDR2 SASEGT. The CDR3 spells CASIGARGTDTQYF. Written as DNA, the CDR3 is TGTGCCAGCATTGGGGCGCGGGGCACAGATACGCAGTATTTT.

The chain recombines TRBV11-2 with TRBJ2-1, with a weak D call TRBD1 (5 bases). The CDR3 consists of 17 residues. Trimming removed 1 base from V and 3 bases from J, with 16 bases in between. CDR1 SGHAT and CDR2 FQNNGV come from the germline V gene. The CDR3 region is CASSLVKGLLLYNEQFF. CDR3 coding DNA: TGTGCCAGCAGCTTAGTCAAGGGGCTACTACTCTACAATGAGCAGTTCTTC.

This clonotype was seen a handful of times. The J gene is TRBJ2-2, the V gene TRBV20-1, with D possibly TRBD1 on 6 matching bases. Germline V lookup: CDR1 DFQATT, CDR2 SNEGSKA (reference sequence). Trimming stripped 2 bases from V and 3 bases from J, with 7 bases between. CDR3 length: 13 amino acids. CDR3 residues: CSARTGYTGELFF. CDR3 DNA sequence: TGCAGTGCTAGAACAGGGTACACCGGGGAGCTGTTTTTT.

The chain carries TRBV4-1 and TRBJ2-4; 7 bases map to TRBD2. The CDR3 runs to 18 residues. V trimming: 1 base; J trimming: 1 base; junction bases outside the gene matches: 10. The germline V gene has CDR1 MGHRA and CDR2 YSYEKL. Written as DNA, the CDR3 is TGCGCCAGCAGCCAAGGACGAGGCGGGAGCGCGGCCAAAAACATTCAGTACTTC. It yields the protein CASSQGRGGSAAKNIQYF.

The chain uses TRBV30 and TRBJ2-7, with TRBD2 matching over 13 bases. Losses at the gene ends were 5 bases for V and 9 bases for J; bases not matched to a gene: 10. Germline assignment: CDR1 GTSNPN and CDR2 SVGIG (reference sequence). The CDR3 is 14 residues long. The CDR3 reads CAWGPGLAGFWQYF. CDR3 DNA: TGTGCCTGGGGCCCGGGACTAGCGGGATTCTGGCAGTACTTC.

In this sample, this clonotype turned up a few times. The DNA of the CDR3 is TGTGCCAGCAGCTTCACGGGGCTAGCGAATTACAATGAGCAGTTCTTC. Protein: CASSFTGLANYNEQFF. The chain employs TRBV11-2 and TRBJ2-1; perhaps TRBD2 as D (6 bases). Germline V gene data show CDR1 as SGHAT and CDR2 as FQNNGV. V lost 3 bases to trimming and J lost 4 bases, with 16 bases between them. The CDR3 loop spans 16 amino acids.

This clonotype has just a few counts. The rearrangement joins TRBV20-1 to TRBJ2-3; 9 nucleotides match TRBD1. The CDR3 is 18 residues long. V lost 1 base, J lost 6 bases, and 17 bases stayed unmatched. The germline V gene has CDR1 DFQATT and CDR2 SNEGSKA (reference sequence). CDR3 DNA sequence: TGCAGTGCTAGAGGACCCTCGCCGGGACAGGGAATTTATGATACGCAGTATTTT. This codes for CSARGPSPGQGIYDTQYF.

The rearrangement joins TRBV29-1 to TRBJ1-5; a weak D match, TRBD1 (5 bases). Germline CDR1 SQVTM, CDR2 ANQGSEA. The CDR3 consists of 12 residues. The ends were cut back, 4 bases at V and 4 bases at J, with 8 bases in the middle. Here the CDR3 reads CSVVQGNQPQHF. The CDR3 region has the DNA TGCAGCGTTGTTCAGGGAAATCAGCCCCAGCATTTT.

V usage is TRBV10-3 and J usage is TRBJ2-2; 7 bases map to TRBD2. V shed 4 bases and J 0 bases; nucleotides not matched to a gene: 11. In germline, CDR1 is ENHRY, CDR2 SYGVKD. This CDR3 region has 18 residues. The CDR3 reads CAISGGIAGLTNTGELFF. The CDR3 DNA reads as TGTGCCATCAGTGGCGGGATAGCGGGCCTAACGAACACCGGGGAGCTGTTTTTT.

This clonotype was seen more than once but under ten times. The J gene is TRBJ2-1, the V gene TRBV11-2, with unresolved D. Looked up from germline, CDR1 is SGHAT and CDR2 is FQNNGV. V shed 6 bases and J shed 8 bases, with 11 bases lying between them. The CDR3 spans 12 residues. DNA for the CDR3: TGTGCCAGCAGGGCCGCTGGTCATGAGCAGTTCTTC. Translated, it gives CASRAAGHEQFF.